Detailed here is one TCR beta chain. No antigen is known for it. One base away there is no much larger clone; base qualities are not given. To sequence the TCRbeta CDR3 region, genomic DNA was isolated from the sorted cells. The immunoSEQ Assay was used for sequencing of TCRbeta CDR3 regions. The table comes from immuneACCESS by way of TCRdb, which keeps in-frame sequences with V and J called. Part of the clones is missing from these tables; in studies checked, under half for an unresolved V gene and the rest for unknown reasons. In all, the sample holds under 80,000 clones, and about 85% of those were seen once. The top ten hold roughly 7.3% of the sample. The trial excluded patients who had a history of autoimmune disease or who were on systemic immunosuppression. Peripheral blood for TCR sequencing was collected from all dose cohorts at baseline, on cycle 4 day 1, and on cycle 7 day 1. The samples were taken from a phase I, first-in-human, multicenter, open-label dose-escalation trial of ivuxolimab. The trial enrolled adults with locally advanced or metastatic head and neck squamous cell, hepatocellular, melanoma or renal cell carcinoma. Before TCR sequencing, CD4+ and CD8+ T cells were separately sorted from peripheral blood.

This record comes from a study of OX40 agonist ivuxolimab in advanced cancers. The study in broad terms: The costimulatory receptor OX40 (CD134) was targeted by ivuxolimab, a fully human IgG2 agonistic monoclonal antibody. Three dose-escalation patients achieved partial responses, one with hepatocellular carcinoma and two with cutaneous melanoma. Intravenous ivuxolimab was administered to patients every 2 weeks at six dose levels: 0.01, 0.1, 0.3, 1.5, 3 and 10 mg/kg. Of the roughly 54 dose-escalation patients, hepatocellular carcinoma was present in 19, melanoma in around 15, renal cell carcinoma in 9 and head and neck cancer in 9. The paper describes the monotherapy dose-escalation part (N of about 52 patients) of the phase I trial of ivuxolimab. The point of sequencing TCRbeta in the periphery was to test whether ivuxolimab changed TCR sequence diversity and drove clonal T-cell expansion. A male proportion of 82.7% and a mean age of 60 years, ranging from roughly 23 to 80, were recorded for the dose-escalation cohort. Prior anti-PD-1, anti-PD-L1 or anti-CTLA-4 therapy was permitted, and checkpoint inhibitors had been received by less than 45% of dose-escalation patients.

Taken from cysteine to phenylalanine, the CDR3 has 12 residues. Only the CDR3 region is kept as DNA, spanning 36 bases read in frame from base 1. Trimming costs V 7 bases and J 5 bases, and their ends lie 11 bases apart. CDR1 and CDR2 are drawn from the germline V gene: MNHEY, SVGAGI. Beyond this particular receptor, the publication reports: After ivuxolimab, expanded clones were on average more numerous among CD8+ T cells than among CD4+ T cells. In the 0.1-3.0 mg/kg groups, partial responders were among the patients with the lowest normalized peripheral clonal expansion, particularly in CD8+ T cells. Low levels of normalized T-cell clonal expansion were also seen in some nonresponding patients. At doses from 0.1 to 3.0 mg/kg, clonal expansion was seen in both CD4+ and CD8+ blood T cells between baseline and week 6. The antigen specificity of the clonally expanded peripheral T cells was not determined.

Here the chain combines TRBV6-5 and TRBJ1-1; there is no confident call for the D gene. This sequence was found in an adult with an advanced solid tumor such as melanoma, head and neck, liver or kidney cancer. The sequenced sample was CD4+ or CD8+ T cells sorted from blood, obtained in a trial of the OX40 agonist ivuxolimab. The CDR3 reads CASTSIGTEAFF. DNA sequence: TGTGCCAGCACCTCCATCGGGACTGAAGCTTTCTTT.